One sample yielded the 20 T cell receptor beta chains listed below, sequenced in a study of blood T cell repertoires in COVID-19. Here immunoSEQ multiplex PCR was the method, and the copy in TCRdb shows in-frame clones only, minus some. The sample has almost 400,000 clones; roughly 86% are singletons. The sequenced material came from peripheral blood. The receptor set was obtained from a woman aged 55 to 70 with COVID-19, enrolled during active disease.

This clone was seen just once. The chain is built from TRBV9 and TRBJ2-5, with a tentative D call TRBD2 (6 bases). CDR3 size: 13 residues. Germline CDR1 is SGDLS and CDR2 is YYNGEE. V lost 3 bases, J lost 4 bases, and 10 bases lay in between. The CDR3, as DNA: TGTGCCAGCAGCGGGGGGGATCGAGAGACCCAGTACTTC. Residues: CASSGGDRETQYF.

CDR3 sequence reads: CASSLGGRTEAFF. The CDR3 coding sequence is TGTGCCAGCAGCTTAGGGGGCAGGACTGAAGCTTTCTTT. The J gene is TRBJ1-1, the V gene TRBV7-3; D possibly corresponds to TRBD1 (6 bases). Trimming cost V 2 bases and J 5 bases, with 9 bases left between them. Looked up from germline, CDR1 is SGHTA and CDR2 is FQGTGA. The CDR3 is made up of 13 amino acids.

The gene calls are TRBV7-8 and TRBJ2-5; 12 nucleotides line up with TRBD2. CDR1 and CDR2 (germline): SGHVS, FQNEAQ. The CDR3 contains 17 residues. The V gene end was trimmed by 5 bases and the J gene end by 8 bases; junction bases not matched to a gene: 15. The CDR3 here is CASSPRSLAGGPGTQYF. The CDR3 region has the DNA TGTGCCAGCAGCCCCAGGTCCCTAGCGGGGGGGCCTGGAACCCAGTACTTC.

The chain employs TRBV27 and TRBJ1-5, with D perhaps matching TRBD1 (6 bases). The V gene's germline CDR1 is MNHEY and CDR2 SMNVEV (reference sequence). There are 13 residues in the CDR3. Trimming removed 6 bases from V and 7 bases from J, with 13 bases in between. The CDR3 region is CASRLDRQQPQHF. CDR3 nucleotide sequence: TGTGCCAGCAGACTCGACAGGCAGCAGCCCCAGCATTTT.

The chain recombines TRBV13 with TRBJ1-4; D not certain. This CDR3 region has 15 residues. Germline V gives CDR1 PRHDT, CDR2 FYEKMQ (reference sequence). The V and J ends lost 2 bases and 8 bases respectively, with 15 bases between them. CDR3 coding DNA: TGTGCCAGCAGCTTAACCGGGAACGTTGGGGAAAAACTGTTTTTT. Its protein product is CASSLTGNVGEKLFF.

The chain carries TRBV5-8 and TRBJ2-1; 11 nucleotides align to TRBD1. CDR3 length equals 16 residues. V shed 2 bases, J shed 5 bases, and the junction held 6 bases outside the gene matches. The germline V gene encodes CDR1 SGHTS and CDR2 YDEGEE. The CDR3 here is CASSFLGQGADNEQFF. CDR3 nucleotides: TGTGCCAGCAGCTTCTTAGGACAGGGGGCGGACAATGAGCAGTTCTTC.

V is TRBV5-1 and J is TRBJ1-4; TRBD1 matches 7 bases. Germline CDR1 reads SGHRS; CDR2 reads YFSETQ. J lost 8 bases, V lost 0 bases, and 7 bases had no gene match. This CDR3 has 15 amino acids. The DNA for the CDR3 is TGCGCCAGCAGCTTGGCGGGCAGGGGGTACGAAAAACTGTTTTTT. Its translation: CASSLAGRGYEKLFF.

In its sample, this clone was seen a few times. Written as DNA, the CDR3 is TGTGCCAGCAGCTCCGGCCCTCAGGGGTCCTCTGGAAACACCATATATTTT. Translating it yields CASSSGPQGSSGNTIYF. This sequence joins TRBV7-9 and TRBJ1-3; tentative D call: TRBD1 (6 bases). The ends were cut back, 4 bases at V and 0 bases at J, with 16 bases in the middle. This CDR3 region has 17 residues. The germline CDR1 and CDR2 sequences are SEHNR and FQNEAQ (reference sequence).

The rearrangement links TRBV5-4 to TRBJ1-2; possible D gene TRBD1, 6 bases. V was trimmed by 3 bases and J by 8 bases, leaving 20 bases between them. The CDR3 has 15 residues. CDR1 and CDR2 (germline): SGHNT, YYREEE (reference sequence). CDR3 DNA: TGTGCCAGCAGCTGGTGGGAAGCCCACAGGGAGGGCTACACCTTC. It is translated as CASSWWEAHREGYTF.

To note about this clone: This CDR3 is also generated by other DNA sequences in the sample. This chain connects TRBV20-1 to TRBJ2-5; D perhaps matches TRBD1 (5 bases). CDR3 length: 11 residues. Germline lookup yields CDR1 DFQATT and CDR2 SNEGSKA (reference sequence). V was shortened by 2 bases and J by 4 bases, with 5 bases between the two germline ends. Here the CDR3 reads CSARRGETQYF. Here the CDR3 DNA reads TGCAGTGCTAGAAGGGGAGAGACCCAGTACTTC.

The chain employs TRBV3-1 (or the pseudogene TRBV3-2) and TRBJ2-3, with a possible D match to TRBD2 (5 bases). V was shortened by 5 bases and J by 0 bases, with 12 bases between the two germline ends. Germline loops: CDR1 LGHDT, CDR2 YNNKEL (reference sequence). The CDR3 is 15 amino acids. CDR3 residues: CASSTRTASTDTQYF. The CDR3 bases are TGTGCCAGCAGCACTCGGACTGCCAGCACAGATACGCAGTATTTT.

The genes are TRBV20-1 and TRBJ1-2; D gene ambiguous. Trimming removed 3 bases from V and 2 bases from J, with 19 bases in between. Germline V gene lookup returns CDR1 DFQATT and CDR2 SNEGSKA (reference sequence). The CDR3 length is 16 residues. Here the CDR3 DNA reads TGCAGTGCTAGTGCATCCTGGTGGGAGGGCAACTATGGCTACACCTTC. This sequence encodes CSASASWWEGNYGYTF.

About this clone itself: Other DNA sequences in this specimen translate into the identical CDR3. The chain recombines TRBV9 with TRBJ1-1; tentatively, D is TRBD1 (5 bases). The V end was cut by 2 bases, the J end by 3 bases, with 8 bases between. CDR3 length equals 13 residues. Germline CDR1 and CDR2: SGDLS and YYNGEE. The CDR3 reads CASSVGGDTEAFF. Written as DNA, the CDR3 is TGTGCCAGCAGCGTCGGGGGGGACACTGAAGCTTTCTTT. Supplemented by reference TRBV9 and TRBJ1-1, the full variable domain reads DSGVTQTPKHLITATGQRVTLRCSPRSGDLSVYWYQQSLDQGLQFLIQYYNGEERAKGNILERFSAQQFPDLHSELNLSSLELGDSALYFCASSVGGDTEAFFGQGTRLTVV.

The chain links TRBV6-1 to TRBJ1-2; 11 nucleotides agree with TRBD1. The trim removed 2 bases at V and 5 bases at J, leaving 4 bases unmatched. The CDR3 is made up of 15 amino acids. Germline assignment: CDR1 MNHNS and CDR2 SASEGT. The CDR3 reads CASSERTGGFYGYTF. The CDR3 region has the DNA TGTGCCAGCAGTGAAAGGACAGGGGGCTTTTATGGCTACACCTTC.

This clone was seen a handful of times. The J gene is TRBJ1-3, the V gene TRBV18; 10 nucleotides align to TRBD1. Germline trimming cut 2 bases from V and 2 bases from J; bases unmatched to any gene: 0. From germline, CDR1 is KGHSH and CDR2 LQKENI. The CDR3 contains 15 residues. For the CDR3, the DNA is TGTGCCAGCTCACCAGGGACAGGGGCTGGAAACACCATATATTTT. Residues: CASSPGTGAGNTIYF. The full variable domain, rest sourced from reference TRBV18 and TRBJ1-3, is NAGVMQNPRHLVRRRGQEARLRCSPMKGHSHVYWYRQLPEEGLKFMVYLQKENIIDESGMPKERFSAEFPKEGPSILRIQQVVRGDSAAYFCASSPGTGAGNTIYFGEGSWLTVV.

This clone appeared a single time. V and J are TRBV18 and TRBJ1-2, with TRBD1 matching 7 bases. CDR3 length: 14 amino acids. The J segment lost 4 bases and the V segment lost 6 bases, leaving 8 bases of the junction unmatched. Germline V gene lookup returns CDR1 KGHSH and CDR2 LQKENI. The DNA of the CDR3 is TGTGCCAGCTCCCCGAGGGACAGTCTCTATGGCTACACCTTC. Translating gives CASSPRDSLYGYTF.

The genes are TRBV7-9 and TRBJ2-5; D gene uncertain. The CDR3 sequence is 15 residues long. The germline V gene encodes CDR1 SEHNR and CDR2 FQNEAQ (reference sequence). Trimming removed 1 base from V and 7 bases from J, with 16 bases in between. The CDR3 nucleotides read TGTGCCAGCAGCTTAGATGGCTACGTAGCCTCGACCCAGTACTTC. Amino acids: CASSLDGYVASTQYF.

This chain links TRBV10-3 with TRBJ1-5; TRBD1 matches 8 bases. The ends lost 0 bases at V and 5 bases at J; junction bases unmatched: 3. Germline loops: CDR1 ENHRY, CDR2 SYGVKD. This CDR3 is built from 15 residues. CDR3 sequence reads: CAISESDRVYQPQHF. Here the CDR3 DNA reads TGTGCCATCAGTGAGTCGGACAGGGTTTATCAGCCCCAGCATTTT.

The V call is TRBV6-5, the J call TRBJ2-5; D gene ambiguous. The CDR3 is made up of 15 amino acids. The V end lost 0 bases, the J end lost 2 bases, and 10 bases lay between the germline ends. CDR1 and CDR2 from the germline V gene are MNHEY and SVGAGI. The CDR3 spells CASSYSKRRQETQYF. Here the CDR3 DNA reads TGTGCCAGCAGTTACTCGAAACGGCGGCAAGAGACCCAGTACTTC.

This clone came up once. J is TRBJ2-3 and V is TRBV4-1; D remains unclear. Trimming stripped 1 base from V and 7 bases from J, with 9 bases between. The CDR3 length is 13 residues. CDR1 is MGHRA and CDR2 is YSYEKL in the germline V gene. CDR3 region: CASSQVVINTQYF. The CDR3 region has the DNA TGCGCCAGCAGCCAAGTAGTCATAAATACGCAGTATTTT.